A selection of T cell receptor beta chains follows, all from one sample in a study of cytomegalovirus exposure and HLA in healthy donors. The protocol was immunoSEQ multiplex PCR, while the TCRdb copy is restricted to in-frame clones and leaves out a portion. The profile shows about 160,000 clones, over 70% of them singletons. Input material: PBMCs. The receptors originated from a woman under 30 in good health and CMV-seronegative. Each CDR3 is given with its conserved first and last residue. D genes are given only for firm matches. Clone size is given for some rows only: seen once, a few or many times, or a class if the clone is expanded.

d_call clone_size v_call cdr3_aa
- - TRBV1 CTSSLRQGNLISNQPQHF
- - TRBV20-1 CSAREVTQYF
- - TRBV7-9 CASRLLGGSETQYF
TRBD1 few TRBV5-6 CASEGTGLYGELFF
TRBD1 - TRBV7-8 CASSQGQGWGYTF
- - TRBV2 CASSNRRAGTQPQHF
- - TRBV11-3 CASSVDRNSGANVLTF
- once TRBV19 CASNSQAMNTEAFF
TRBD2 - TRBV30 CAWRGLAGSYEQYF
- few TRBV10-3 CAISARTADTQYF
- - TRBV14 CASSQALGVSGNTIYF
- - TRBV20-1 CSARGGKTQYF
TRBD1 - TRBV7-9 CSSSSGTGYNYGYTF
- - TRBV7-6 CASSPIGQPYEQYF
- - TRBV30 CAWRTDRGPAFF
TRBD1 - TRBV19 CASNKRGQNYEQYF
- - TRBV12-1 CASSHDRVQYF
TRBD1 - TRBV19 CASSPNFLGQGSNYGYTF
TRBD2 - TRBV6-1 CASFRSGAQSGQYF
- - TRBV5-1 CASSLQAYPTYNEQFF
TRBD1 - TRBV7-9 CASNHDGQAYEQYF
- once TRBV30 CAWSVLTPGSEAFF
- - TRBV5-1 CASSLGPHTIIKETQYF
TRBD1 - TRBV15 CATSRGSTGIRTEAFF
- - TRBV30 CAWSSGAIYEQYF
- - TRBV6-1 CASSRTGTSYGYTF
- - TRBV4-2 CASSQEPAVTGTLTDTQYF
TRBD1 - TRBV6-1 CASSDPSGGVYGYTF
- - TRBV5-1 CASSLGGGTLNYGYTF